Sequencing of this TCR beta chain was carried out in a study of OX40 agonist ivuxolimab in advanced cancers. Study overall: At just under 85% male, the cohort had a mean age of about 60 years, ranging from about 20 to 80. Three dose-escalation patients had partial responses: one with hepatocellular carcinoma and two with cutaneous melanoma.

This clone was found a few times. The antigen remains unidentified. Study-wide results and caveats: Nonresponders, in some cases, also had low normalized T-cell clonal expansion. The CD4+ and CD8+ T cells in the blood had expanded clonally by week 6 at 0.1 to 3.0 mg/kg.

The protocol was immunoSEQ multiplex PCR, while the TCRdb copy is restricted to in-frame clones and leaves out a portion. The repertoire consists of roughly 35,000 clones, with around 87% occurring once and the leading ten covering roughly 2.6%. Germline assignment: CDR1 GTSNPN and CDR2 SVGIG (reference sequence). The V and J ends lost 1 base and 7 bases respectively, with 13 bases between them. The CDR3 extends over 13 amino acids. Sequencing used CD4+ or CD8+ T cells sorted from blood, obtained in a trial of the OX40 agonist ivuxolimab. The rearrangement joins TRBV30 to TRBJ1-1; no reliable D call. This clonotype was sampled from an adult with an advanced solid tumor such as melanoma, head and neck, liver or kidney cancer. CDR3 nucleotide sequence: TGTGCCTGGAGTGGACTCTTCGCCAGTGAAGCTTTCTTT. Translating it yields CAWSGLFASEAFF.